The 25 T cell receptor beta chains listed next were all sequenced from one sample in a study of T cell responses to AZD1222 COVID-19 vaccine. Produced via immunoSEQ multiplex PCR; TCRdb's table is partial and in-frame only. The profile shows about 62,000 clones, about 90% of them singletons. This sample comprised peripheral blood, obtained on day 0 of AZD1222 vaccination. The receptors here all came from an adult in good health.

The V and J genes are TRBV3-1 (or the pseudogene TRBV3-2) and TRBJ1-1; possible D gene TRBD1, 6 bases. The CDR3 length is 14 residues. V dropped 5 bases and J dropped 2 bases, with 12 bases sitting between them. CDR1 and CDR2 from the germline V gene are LGHDT and YNNKEL (reference sequence). CDR3 sequence reads: CASSNGQLNTEAFF. CDR3 sequence (DNA): TGTGCCAGCAGCAACGGACAGCTTAACACTGAAGCTTTCTTT.

This chain joins TRBV6-5 and TRBJ2-7; 10 bases map to TRBD2. The CDR3 consists of 16 residues. The germline V gene has CDR1 MNHEY and CDR2 SVGAGI. The V segment lost 0 bases and the J segment 4 bases; nucleotides outside the gene matches: 6. CDR3 sequence (DNA): TGTGCCAGCAGTTACTCAAAGGGTAGCGGGGGGTACGAGCAGTACTTC. Protein product: CASSYSKGSGGYEQYF.

This chain uses TRBV15 with TRBJ2-5; perhaps TRBD2 as D (5 bases). Looked up from germline, CDR1 is LNHNV and CDR2 is YYDKDF (reference sequence). This CDR3 has 15 amino acids. V was pared by 0 bases and J by 4 bases, with 12 bases between. This CDR3 reads CATSRDVGSGETQYF. The DNA of the CDR3 is TGTGCCACCAGCAGAGATGTGGGGAGCGGAGAGACCCAGTACTTC.

This rearrangement joins TRBV5-1 to TRBJ2-7, with 10 positions matching TRBD1. Germline CDR1 reads SGHRS; CDR2 reads YFSETQ. CDR3 size: 14 residues. V was pared by 3 bases and J by 4 bases, with 4 bases of the junction left unmatched. DNA for the CDR3: TGCGCCAGCAGCTCCGGGACAGGGGTATACGAGCAGTACTTC. Encoded protein: CASSSGTGVYEQYF.

This clone was observed a single time. The chain is built from TRBV5-1 and TRBJ2-3, with D perhaps matching TRBD1 (6 bases). Per germline, CDR1 SGHRS and CDR2 YFSETQ. This CDR3 region has 16 residues. Trimming stripped 0 bases from V and 0 bases from J, with 11 bases between. The CDR3 region has the DNA TGCGCCAGCAGCTTGGTGGACAGAGCGAGCACAGATACGCAGTATTTT. It encodes CASSLVDRASTDTQYF.

The V and J genes are TRBV6-5 and TRBJ2-3, with D possibly TRBD1 on 5 matching bases. Trimming took off 5 bases at V and 0 bases at J, with 9 bases between the two ends. The germline V gene encodes CDR1 MNHEY and CDR2 SVGAGI. CDR3 size: 14 residues. The CDR3 nucleotides are TGTGCCAGCAGTACAGGCAGTAGCACAGATACGCAGTATTTT. This encodes CASSTGSSTDTQYF.

This rearrangement joins TRBV7-9 to TRBJ2-7, with a possible D match to TRBD1 (6 bases). Germline loops: CDR1 SEHNR, CDR2 FQNEAQ (reference sequence). V gave up 0 bases and J gave up 3 bases, with 9 bases separating them. The CDR3 runs 14 residues. The chain's CDR3 is CASSLAEDSYEQYF. In nucleotides, the CDR3 is TGTGCCAGCAGCTTAGCCGAGGACAGCTACGAGCAGTACTTC.

The chain is built from TRBV5-1 and TRBJ2-3; D call uncertain. CDR3 length equals 14 residues. Trimming shortened V by 1 base and J by 3 bases, and 9 bases separated the two germline ends. From germline, CDR1 is SGHRS and CDR2 YFSETQ. The CDR3 is CASSLIWVTDTQYF. The CDR3 DNA is TGCGCCAGCAGCTTGATCTGGGTTACAGATACGCAGTATTTT.

The V gene is TRBV7-8, the J gene TRBJ1-5; D gene ambiguous. The CDR3 runs 16 residues. Trimming left V 2 bases short and J 0 bases short, with 11 bases between. In germline, CDR1 is SGHVS, CDR2 FQNEAQ. The CDR3 DNA follows: TGTGCCAGCAGCTTAATAGGTACCAGTAGCAATCAGCCCCAGCATTTT. Amino acids: CASSLIGTSSNQPQHF.

This chain connects TRBV29-1 to TRBJ2-5; D gene unclear. The CDR3 extends over 9 amino acids. CDR1 and CDR2 (germline): SQVTM, ANQGSEA. With 4 bases removed from V and 5 bases from J, the gap between germline ends came to 2 bases. The CDR3 DNA sequence: TGCAGCGTTGGGGAGACCCAGTACTTC. It is translated as CSVGETQYF.

The chain uses TRBV10-2 and TRBJ2-5; 7 nucleotides align to TRBD1. Germline values: CDR1 WSHSY, CDR2 SAAADI. The ends lost 10 bases at V and 4 bases at J; junction bases unmatched: 15. There are 15 residues in the CDR3. CDR3 nucleotide sequence: TGCGCCACCTATAGGGGGCAGGGCTATTCAGAGACCCAGTACTTC. Amino acid sequence: CATYRGQGYSETQYF.

This chain joins TRBV5-1 and TRBJ2-1; no firm D call. Germline loops: CDR1 SGHRS, CDR2 YFSETQ. The CDR3 length is 15 residues. The ends were cut back, 4 bases at V and 0 bases at J, with 11 bases in the middle. The CDR3 nucleotides read TGCGCCAGCAGCCTGGACCTTTCCTCCTACAATGAGCAGTTCTTC. Its protein is CASSLDLSSYNEQFF.

V and J are TRBV4-1 and TRBJ1-2; no reliable D call. The CDR3 runs to 12 residues. In germline, CDR1 is MGHRA, CDR2 YSYEKL. V was pared by 3 bases and J by 3 bases, with 5 bases between. CDR3 sequence (DNA): TGCGCCAGCAGCCATGTATACTATGGCTACACCTTC. It specifies CASSHVYYGYTF.

CDR3 residues: CASRFPANEKLFF. In nucleotides, the CDR3 is TGTGCCAGCAGGTTCCCAGCTAATGAAAAACTGTTTTTT. The chain recombines TRBV6-5 with TRBJ1-4; D gene unclear. This CDR3 contains 13 residues. V was shortened by 6 bases and J by 3 bases, with 8 bases between the two germline ends. Germline V gene lookup returns CDR1 MNHEY and CDR2 SVGAGI.

The gene calls are TRBV10-2 and TRBJ1-2; TRBD1 matches 7 bases. CDR3 length: 12 amino acids. Germline CDR1 and CDR2: WSHSY and SAAADI. J lost 7 bases, V lost 3 bases, and 2 bases had no gene match. CDR3 loop: CASSEGGFGYTF. In nucleotides, the CDR3 is TGCGCCAGCAGTGAAGGGGGCTTTGGCTACACCTTC.

This chain uses TRBV11-1 with TRBJ1-1, with a tentative D call TRBD1 (6 bases). Deletions cut 5 bases from V and 7 bases from J, with 8 bases between. CDR1 is SGHAT and CDR2 is FQDESV in the germline V gene (reference sequence). The CDR3 is made up of 11 amino acids. CDR3 residues: CASSTDSEAFF. The DNA for the CDR3 is TGTGCCAGCAGCACGGACAGTGAAGCTTTCTTT.

CDR3 amino acids: CASSLNPTGSQETQYF. DNA of the CDR3: TGTGCCAGCAGCCTAAACCCGACGGGGTCCCAAGAGACCCAGTACTTC. This chain joins TRBV11-2 and TRBJ2-5, with a weak D call TRBD2 (5 bases). V gave up 5 bases and J gave up 1 base, with 17 bases separating them. CDR3 size: 16 residues. Germline CDR1 SGHAT, CDR2 FQNNGV.

The chain's CDR3 is CASSSGTSWGTDTQYF. The CDR3 coding sequence is TGCGCCAGCAGCTCCGGGACTAGCTGGGGCACAGATACGCAGTATTTT. V is TRBV5-1 and J is TRBJ2-3; 9 nucleotides agree with TRBD2. Germline trimming cut 3 bases from V and 1 base from J; bases unmatched to any gene: 6. There are 16 residues in the CDR3. Per the germline V gene, CDR1 is SGHRS and CDR2 is YFSETQ. Filled out from reference TRBV5-1 and TRBJ2-3, the complete variable domain reads KAGVTQTPRYLIKTRGQQVTLSCSPISGHRSVSWYQQTPGQGLQFLFEYFSETQRNKGNFPGRFSGRQFSNSRSEMNVSTLELGDSALYLCASSSGTSWGTDTQYFGPGTRLTVL.

The rearrangement uses TRBV3-1 (or the pseudogene TRBV3-2) and TRBJ1-2, with 8 bases aligning to TRBD1. The junction had 3 bases not matched to a gene; V was cut back by 2 bases and J by 4 bases. This CDR3 has 14 amino acids. The V gene's germline CDR1 is LGHDT and CDR2 YNNKEL (reference sequence). The CDR3 DNA is TGTGCCAGCAGCCAACAGGGGGCTGCCTATGGCTACACCTTC. Amino acids: CASSQQGAAYGYTF.

The chain combines TRBV4-2 with TRBJ1-5; 11 nucleotides match TRBD1. The CDR3 is 15 residues long. CDR1 is LGHNA and CDR2 is YNFKEQ in the germline V gene. The V segment lost 3 bases and the J segment 7 bases; nucleotides outside the gene matches: 5. In DNA, the CDR3 is TGTGCCAGCAGCCACACGGGACAGGGGGGACAGCCCCAGCATTTT. This sequence encodes CASSHTGQGGQPQHF.

The chain uses TRBV7-3 and TRBJ1-6; the D is unclear. Germline CDR1 reads SGHTA; CDR2 reads FQGTGA. Trimming stripped 4 bases from V and 3 bases from J, with 7 bases between. This CDR3 has 14 amino acids. The CDR3 DNA reads TGTGCCAGCAGCTCCGGGGACTATAATTCACCCCTCCACTTT. Translated, it gives CASSSGDYNSPLHF.

The chain has TRBV18 and TRBJ2-1; D might be TRBD1 (6 bases). Germline V gives CDR1 KGHSH, CDR2 LQKENI. The germline V and J ends were trimmed by 0 bases and 1 base, with 10 bases remaining between them. This CDR3 is 16 amino acids long. CDR3 residues: CASSPPRQGSYNEQFF. For the CDR3, the DNA is TGTGCCAGCTCACCACCGCGGCAGGGGTCCTACAATGAGCAGTTCTTC.

This chain uses TRBV5-1 with TRBJ2-3, with D uncertain. V was cut by 3 bases and J by 7 bases, with 15 bases left in between. The CDR3 has 14 residues. The germline CDR1 and CDR2 sequences are SGHRS and YFSETQ. Here the CDR3 reads CASSSDGPVNTQYF. In DNA form, the CDR3 reads TGCGCCAGCAGCTCGGACGGCCCCGTGAATACGCAGTATTTT.

The chain has TRBV7-9 and TRBJ1-2; D not certain. This CDR3 spans 16 amino acids. V was clipped by 5 bases and J by 6 bases, with 22 bases between them. Germline assignment: CDR1 SEHNR and CDR2 FQNEAQ (reference sequence). The CDR3 DNA reads as TGTGCCAGCAGCGCCCCCCCGGGCGCCGTTACCCATGGCTACACCTTC. Translating it yields CASSAPPGAVTHGYTF.

A word on this clone: Sequence at one end of the junction differs from germline and may be a read error. The chain couples TRBV7-8 to TRBJ1-2; D is uncertain. The CDR3 totals 11 residues. CDR1 is SGHVS, CDR2 FQNEAQ, per germline. Written as DNA, the CDR3 is TGTGCCAGCAGCTTAGCGGGGAGTTACGCCTTC. Protein: CASSLAGSYAF.